Listed below are T cell receptor beta chains from one sample, sequenced in a study of T cells after posttransplantation cyclophosphamide. Sequencing was performed with immunoSEQ multiplex PCR; in TCRdb, only in-frame clones are kept and a portion is missing. Reported are over 25,000 clones, none seen only once; the ten largest carry roughly 1.5%. The sequencing input was PBMCs. The origin of the receptors is a man aged 50-59 years in good health, CMV-negative, and a related stem cell transplant donor. Each CDR3 is given with its conserved first and last residue. The D gene is left open where the match is weak. Where a row states a size, it is once, few, many or the class of an expanded clone; other rows omit it.

>TRBD1|TRBV5-1|many|TRBJ1-4
TGCGCCAGCAGCTTAAACACAGGGGGCTTGGGTGAAAAACTGTTTTTT
CASSLNTGGLGEKLFF
>.|TRBV28|.|TRBJ2-7
TGTGCCAGCAGCCGGCTGGGCTACGAGCAGTACTTC
CASSRLGYEQYF
>TRBD1|TRBV5-1|many|TRBJ1-5
TGCGCCAGCAGCTTGACAGGGGTTCAGCCCCAGCATTTT
CASSLTGVQPQHF
>.|TRBV5-1|many|TRBJ2-1
TGCGCCAGCAGCTTAGACCAGCGGGCTTACAATGAGCAGTTCTTC
CASSLDQRAYNEQFF
>.|TRBV2|many|TRBJ2-7
TGTGCCAGCAGTGTGTGGCACGAGCAGTACTTC
CASSVWHEQYF
>.|TRBV6-1|many|TRBJ1-5
TGTGCCAGCAGGCAGAGGGATTCCAGCAATCAGCCCCAGCATTTT
CASRQRDSSNQPQHF
>.|TRBV6-6|many|TRBJ1-6
TGTGCCAGCAGTATCACAAACTCCTATAATTCACCCCTCCACTTT
CASSITNSYNSPLHF
>.|TRBV10-3|many|TRBJ2-2
TGTGCCATCCTTGGGGCGACAGGTACAAACACCGGGGAGCTGTTTTTT
CAILGATGTNTGELFF
>.|TRBV10-3|many|TRBJ1-3
TGTGCCATCAGGGCAGACTCTGGAAACACCATATATTTT
CAIRADSGNTIYF
>TRBD2|TRBV7-9|many|TRBJ2-3
TGTGCCAGCAGCCCACTAGCGGGGGTCACAGATACGCAGTATTTT
CASSPLAGVTDTQYF
>.|TRBV7-9|many|TRBJ1-1
TGTGCCAGCAGCGGTCGAGAAGGGGCCGGGAACACTGAAGCTTTCTTT
CASSGREGAGNTEAFF
>TRBD2|TRBV11-2|.|TRBJ2-1
TGTGCCCGCAGCTTAACCCCAGCGGGAGTACCTTACAATGAGCAGTTCTTC
CARSLTPAGVPYNEQFF
>.|TRBV19|many|TRBJ1-4
TGTGCCAGTAGTATTGGTGGGGGCAATGGTGAAAAACTGTTTTTT
CASSIGGGNGEKLFF
>.|TRBV5-1|many|TRBJ1-1
TGCGCCAGCAAAGAGCCGAACACTGAAGCTTTCTTT
CASKEPNTEAFF
>.|TRBV2|many|TRBJ1-1
TGTGCCAGCAGTGTATCCGGGAAGACTGAAGCTTTCTTT
CASSVSGKTEAFF
>TRBD1|TRBV5-4|many|TRBJ1-1
TGTGCCAGCTCCCCGGGACAGATGAACACTGAAGCTTTCTTT
CASSPGQMNTEAFF
>.|TRBV5-4|many|TRBJ2-5
TGTGCCAGCAGCTTGGCCGTGAGACAAGAGACCCAGTACTTC
CASSLAVRQETQYF
>.|TRBV30|many|TRBJ1-2
TGTGCCTGGACCGAATCGGGCTATGGCTACACCTTC
CAWTESGYGYTF
>TRBD1|TRBV11-2|many|TRBJ2-2
TGTGCCAGCAGTTCCTGGGACAGGGTTGTCGGGGAGCTGTTTTTT
CASSSWDRVVGELFF
>.|TRBV5-1|many|TRBJ2-7
TGCGCCAGCAGACCAGAGGGAGTCTACGAGCAGTACTTC
CASRPEGVYEQYF
>.|TRBV27|many|TRBJ2-7
TGTGCCAGCAGTGCGACTCTAGCGTCCCACGAGCAGTACTTC
CASSATLASHEQYF
>TRBD1|TRBV6-5|few|TRBJ1-5
TGTGCCAGCAGTGGCACAGGGGGTGGACAGCCCCAGCATTTT
CASSGTGGGQPQHF
>.|TRBV6-5|many|TRBJ2-3
TGTGCCAGCAGTTACTCGCAGGGTGATACGCAGTATTTT
CASSYSQGDTQYF
>.|TRBV30|many|TRBJ1-1
TGTGCCTGGAGTGGGGGGGGAATCTCCACTGAAGCTTTCTTT
CAWSGGGISTEAFF
>TRBD2|TRBV28|many|TRBJ2-2
TGTGCCAGCATCTGGGGGACTACGAACACCGGGGAGCTGTTTTTT
CASIWGTTNTGELFF
>.|TRBV30|many|TRBJ2-5
TGTGCCTGGAGTGGATTAGGAGGGCGCGAGACCCAGTACTTC
CAWSGLGGRETQYF
>.|TRBV18|many|TRBJ2-7
TGTGCCAGCTCACCACCGGCGGCGGCGACCTACGAGCAGTACTTC
CASSPPAAATYEQYF
>.|TRBV6-5|many|TRBJ1-4
TGTGCCAGCAGTTCCGGACAGAGCCGGCGTTACGAAAAACTGTTTTTT
CASSSGQSRRYEKLFF
>TRBD1|TRBV18|many|TRBJ2-7
TGTGCCAGCTCACCCTCCGACAGGGGAAACGAGCAGTACTTC
CASSPSDRGNEQYF
>TRBD1|TRBV18|many|TRBJ2-5
TGTGCCAGCTCCCACAGGGGGCTCGGGCAAGAGACCCAGTACTTC
CASSHRGLGQETQYF
>TRBD1|TRBV5-1|many|TRBJ1-5
TGCGCCAGCAGCTTGGGGACAGGGGCGGGTCAGCCCCAGCATTTT
CASSLGTGAGQPQHF
>.|TRBV19|many|TRBJ2-7
TGTGCCAGTAGTAACCCGGAGGGCTACGAGCAGTACTTC
CASSNPEGYEQYF
>TRBD2|TRBV6-1|many|TRBJ2-5
TGTGCCAGCAGTGGAGAGGACGGCGGGAGCGAGACCCAGTACTTC
CASSGEDGGSETQYF
>.|TRBV21-1|many|TRBJ1-1
TGTGCCAGCAGCAATGGGACAGGAAGGAACACTGAAGCTTTCTTT
CASSNGTGRNTEAFF
>.|TRBV4-2|many|TRBJ2-7
TGTGCCAGCAGCCATTCCTTCGGGGGAGCGACGCCCTACGAGCAGTACTTC
CASSHSFGGATPYEQYF
>TRBD2|TRBV30|many|TRBJ2-7
TGTGCCTGGAGTGTACGTGGGACTAGCGGGTGGTCGTACGAGCAGTACTTC
CAWSVRGTSGWSYEQYF
>.|TRBV4-2|many|TRBJ1-6
TGTGCCAGCAGCCAAGACAGGGTGAGTTCACCCCTCCACTTT
CASSQDRVSSPLHF
>.|TRBV9|many|TRBJ1-6
TGTGCCAGCAGCGTAGATTCCAGGGTTAATTCACCCCTCCACTTT
CASSVDSRVNSPLHF
>TRBD1|TRBV19|many|TRBJ2-1
TGTGCCAGTAGTAGGGACAGGGCTTATGAGCAGTTCTTC
CASSRDRAYEQFF
>TRBD1|TRBV2|.|TRBJ2-5
TGTGCCAGCAACCAGGGACAGGGGGCCATGGAGACCCAGTACTTC
CASNQGQGAMETQYF